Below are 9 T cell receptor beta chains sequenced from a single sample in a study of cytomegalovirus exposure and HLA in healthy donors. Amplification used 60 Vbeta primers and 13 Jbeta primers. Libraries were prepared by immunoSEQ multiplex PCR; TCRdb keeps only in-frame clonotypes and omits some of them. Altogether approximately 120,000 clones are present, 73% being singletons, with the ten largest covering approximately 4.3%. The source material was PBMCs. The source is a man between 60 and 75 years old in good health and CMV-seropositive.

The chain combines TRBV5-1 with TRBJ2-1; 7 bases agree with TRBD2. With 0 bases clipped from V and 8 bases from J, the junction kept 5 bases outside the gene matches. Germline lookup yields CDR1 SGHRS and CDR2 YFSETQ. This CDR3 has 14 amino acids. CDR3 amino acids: CASSLDGGWDEQFF. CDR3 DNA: TGCGCCAGCAGCTTGGACGGGGGGTGGGATGAGCAGTTCTTC.

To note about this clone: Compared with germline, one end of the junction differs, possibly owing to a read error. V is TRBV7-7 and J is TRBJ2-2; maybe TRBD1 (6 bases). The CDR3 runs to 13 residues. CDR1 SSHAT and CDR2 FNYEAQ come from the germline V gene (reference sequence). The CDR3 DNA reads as TGTGCTAGCAGCTTATCCAGGGGAGGGGAGCTGTTTTTT. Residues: CASSLSRGGELFF. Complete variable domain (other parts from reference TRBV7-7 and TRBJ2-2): GAGVSQSPRYKVTKRGQDVTLRCDPISSHATLYWYQQALGQGPEFLTYFNYEAQPDKSGLPSDRFSAERPEGSISTLTIQRTEQRDSAMYRCASSLSRGGELFFGEGSRLTVL.

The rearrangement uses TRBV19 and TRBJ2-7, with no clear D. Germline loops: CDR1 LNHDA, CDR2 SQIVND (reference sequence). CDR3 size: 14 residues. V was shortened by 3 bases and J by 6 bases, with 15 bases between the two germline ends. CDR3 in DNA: TGTGCCAGTAGTATTGGCAGTGGGCTCTCCGAGCAGTACTTC. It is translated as CASSIGSGLSEQYF.

The CDR3 sequence: CASSTGAPYNSPLHF. DNA of the CDR3: TGTGCCAGCAGTACAGGTGCACCCTATAATTCACCCCTCCACTTT. The V and J genes are TRBV6-1 and TRBJ1-6; tentative D call: TRBD1 (5 bases). Trimming shortened V by 5 bases and J by 2 bases, and 10 bases separated the two germline ends. CDR1 is MNHNS and CDR2 is SASEGT in the germline V gene. This CDR3 region has 15 residues.

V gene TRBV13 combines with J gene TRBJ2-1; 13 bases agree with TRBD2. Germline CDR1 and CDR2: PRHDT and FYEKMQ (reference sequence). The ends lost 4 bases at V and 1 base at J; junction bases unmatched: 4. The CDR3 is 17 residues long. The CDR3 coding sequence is TGTGCCAGCAGCTCACTAGCGGGGGGGCCTTCCTACAATGAGCAGTTCTTC. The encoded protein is CASSSLAGGPSYNEQFF.

The CDR3 nucleotides read TGTGCCAGCAGTGGGTCCGGGACAACAGCCTCTGGAAACACCATATATTTT. As protein: CASSGSGTTASGNTIYF. The chain is built from TRBV28 and TRBJ1-3; possibly TRBD1 for D (6 bases). The CDR3 spans 17 residues. V shed 5 bases and J shed 0 bases, with 17 bases lying between them. Germline-derived CDR1 and CDR2 are MDHEN and SYDVKM.

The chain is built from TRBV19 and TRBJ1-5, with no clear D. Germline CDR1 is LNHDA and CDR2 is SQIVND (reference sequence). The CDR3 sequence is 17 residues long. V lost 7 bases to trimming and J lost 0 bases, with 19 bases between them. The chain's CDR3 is CASNTRFSDYSNQPQHF. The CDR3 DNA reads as TGTGCCAGTAACACTAGGTTCAGCGACTATAGCAATCAGCCCCAGCATTTT.

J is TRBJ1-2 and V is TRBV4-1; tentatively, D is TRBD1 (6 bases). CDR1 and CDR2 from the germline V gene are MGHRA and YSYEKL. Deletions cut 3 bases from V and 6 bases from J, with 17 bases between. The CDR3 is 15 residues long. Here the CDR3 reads CASSHSRGGRNGYTF. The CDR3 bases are TGCGCCAGCAGCCATTCAAGGGGGGGGAGAAATGGCTACACCTTC.

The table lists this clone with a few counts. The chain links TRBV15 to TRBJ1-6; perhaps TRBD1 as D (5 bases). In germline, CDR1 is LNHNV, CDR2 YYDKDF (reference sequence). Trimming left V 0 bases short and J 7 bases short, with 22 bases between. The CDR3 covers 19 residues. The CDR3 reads CATSRESGLLGLLNSPLHF. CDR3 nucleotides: TGTGCCACCAGCAGAGAATCGGGTCTGCTGGGGCTCCTGAATTCACCCCTCCACTTT.